This T cell receptor beta chain is from a study of blood T cell repertoires in COVID-19. Study-level information: Samples of COVID-19 (acute and convalescent) were obtained from the United States, Italy and Spain. In each case, the material was cDNA or gDNA derived from T cells, B-cell-depleted T cells, or PBMCs.

V gave up 0 bases and J gave up 1 base; unmatched junction bases: 9. There are 18 residues in the CDR3. Germline V CDR1 and CDR2: LNHNV, YYDKDF (reference sequence). As processed by the authors: The assay estimated nucleated cells by amplifying reference gene primers. This table comes from immunoSEQ multiplex PCR, and its TCRdb copy is limited to in-frame clones, with some not included. The V and J calls and clone size were taken over from that table, and D and trimming were inferred from the DNA. In the table there are roughly 150,000 clones, about four fifths of which are singletons. Sequenced sample: peripheral blood. The receptor's source is a woman aged 70-85 years who had recovered from COVID-19. J is TRBJ1-5 and V is TRBV15; TRBD1 aligns across 7 bases. The CDR3 loop is CATSRDLTGRWSNQPQHF. CDR3 nucleotide sequence: TGTGCCACCAGCAGAGATTTGACAGGGAGATGGAGCAATCAGCCCCAGCATTTT. The entire variable domain, with the rest obtained from reference TRBV15 and TRBJ1-5, is as follows: DAMVIQNPRYQVTQFGKPVTLSCSQTLNHNVMYWYQQKSSQAPKLLFHYYDKDFNNEADTPDNFQSRRPNTSFCFLDIRSPGLGDTAMYLCATSRDLTGRWSNQPQHFGDGTRLSIL.